Presented here are 5 T cell receptor beta chains from one specimen sequenced in a study of T cells in Graves' hyperthyroidism and ophthalmopathy. It was RNA transcripts that yielded the amplified TCR beta CDR3 regions. HTBI primers were used for first-round RT-PCR of the TCR CDR3. TCRdb reprocessed the multiplex PCR reads via MiXCR and lists one record per CDR3 protein. Among approximately 400,000 distinct CDR3 sequences listed, 13% were seen once. Sequencing was performed on blood. These receptors were collected from a man aged 25 to 40 with Graves' hyperthyroidism that later progressed to Graves' ophthalmopathy.

At least ten counts were recorded for this clonotype. The CDR3 DNA reads as TGTGCCAGCAGTTACCGGGCCGATTCCTACGAGCAGTACTTC. Translating it yields CASSYRADSYEQYF. The V call is TRBV6-1, the J call TRBJ2-7; D remains ambiguous. Trimming removed 5 bases at V and 1 base at J, with 12 bases between. Germline V CDR1 and CDR2: MNHNS, SASEGT. CDR3 length: 14 residues.

Turning to this clonotype: At one boundary the junction diverges from the germline segment, which might be a read error. The chain carries TRBV18 and TRBJ2-7; D remains unclear. The CDR3 extends over 11 amino acids. Germline loops: CDR1 KGHSH, CDR2 LQKENI. The CDR3 is CAGSQTYEQYF. The CDR3 DNA follows: TGTGCCGGCTCACAAACCTACGAGCAGTACTTC.

This clonotype was observed at least ten times. V and J are TRBV5-1 and TRBJ2-2; perhaps TRBD1 as D (5 bases). The CDR3 totals 18 residues. Trimming left V 3 bases short and J 3 bases short, with 21 bases between. Germline CDR1 is SGHRS and CDR2 is YFSETQ. This CDR3 reads CASSSLYRQRSDTGELFF. The CDR3 DNA is TGCGCCAGCAGCTCTCTCTACCGACAGCGTAGTGACACCGGGGAGCTGTTTTTT.

This clonotype occurred many times. The V gene is TRBV30, the J gene TRBJ1-5, with D possibly being TRBD1 (6 bases). This CDR3 contains 14 residues. CDR1 GTSNPN and CDR2 SVGIG come from the germline V gene (reference sequence). Trimming removed 2 bases at V and 1 base at J, with 9 bases between. CDR3 amino acids: CAWSPGHSNQPQHF. DNA of the CDR3: TGTGCCTGGAGTCCGGGACACAGCAATCAGCCCCAGCATTTT.

This clonotype occurred a few times. This rearrangement joins TRBV5-1 to TRBJ2-3; a weak D match, TRBD2 (6 bases). V lost 7 bases and J 2 bases, leaving 17 bases between the germline ends. Germline lookup yields CDR1 SGHRS and CDR2 YFSETQ. The CDR3 has 15 amino acids. DNA for the CDR3: TGCGCCAGCGTGGAGGGGCCGCCTAACACAGATACGCAGTATTTT. This codes for CASVEGPPNTDTQYF.